Listed below are T cell receptor beta chains from one sample, sequenced in a study of blood T cell repertoires in COVID-19. Measured with immunoSEQ multiplex PCR; TCRdb has only the in-frame clones, and not every one. The table shows fewer than 65,000 clones, with around four fifths occurring only once. Specimen: peripheral blood. The receptors come from a human donor in a cohort sampled during active COVID-19. Both conserved end residues are trimmed from each CDR3.

J | V | CDR3
TRBJ2-3 | TRBV11-1 | ASSLDRGGDTQY
TRBJ1-6 | TRBV5-4 | ASSLKSGGNSPLH
TRBJ1-4 | TRBV15 | ATSRVRSYEKLF
TRBJ2-7 | TRBV28 | ASSFRTGTREQY
TRBJ1-6 | TRBV27 | ASSLSTTQGNSPLH
TRBJ2-7 | TRBV9 | ASSPRDGRELNEQY
TRBJ2-7 | TRBV19 | ASSILDRPYEQY
TRBJ1-2 | TRBV2 | ASSEKVNRPNYGYT
TRBJ2-3 | TRBV6-6 | ASNLRGTSTDTQY
TRBJ2-5 | TRBV28 | ASSLSGTSRIIQY
TRBJ1-2 | TRBV24-1 | ATSEGTGFGGYT
TRBJ1-2 | TRBV12-3/TRBV12-4 | ASSQTDSHF
TRBJ1-5 | TRBV6-2/TRBV6-3 | ASSRRTGDSNQPQH
TRBJ2-3 | TRBV5-6 | ASSLGLLTDTQY
TRBJ1-3 | TRBV5-1 | ASSGPGTGGANTIY
TRBJ1-6 | TRBV27 | ASSLNGYNSPLH
TRBJ2-7 | TRBV5-6 | ASSFGTTSYEQY
TRBJ2-7 | TRBV25-1 | ASSALAGGSEQY
TRBJ1-5 | TRBV7-9 | ASSSGQGHQPQH
TRBJ2-3 | TRBV7-9 | ASSFGQVIFSTDTQY
TRBJ2-2 | TRBV28 | ASSSPVGGGASTGELF
TRBJ1-6 | TRBV7-2 | ASSLKGTGGGTSPLH
TRBJ1-4 | TRBV27 | ASSLSAGQPNEKLF
TRBJ1-4 | TRBV7-8 | ASSPQGRNEKLF
TRBJ2-2 | TRBV5-4 | ASSPGQGGAGELF
TRBJ2-7 | TRBV9 | ASSVRDRGYEQY
TRBJ1-1 | TRBV14 | ASSQAGGYTEAF
TRBJ2-2 | TRBV24-1 | ATSGRGRSTGELF
TRBJ2-1 | TRBV5-1 | ASSLSGGALNEQF
TRBJ2-1 | TRBV7-7 | ASSLGGQANEQF
TRBJ2-1 | TRBV4-3 | ASSQVHRANEQF
TRBJ2-3 | TRBV3-1/TRBV3-2 | ASSLWTSRGRDTSTDTQY
TRBJ1-6 | TRBV30 | AWTGQAGSPLH
TRBJ1-3 | TRBV28 | ASSFLDGGTGNTIY
TRBJ2-1 | TRBV19 | ASSNQLASYNEQF
TRBJ1-3 | TRBV5-1 | ASSPGRGPGAGNTIY
TRBJ2-5 | TRBV7-9 | ASKVGAGVPKWTQY
TRBJ2-7 | TRBV14 | ASSQGFRVGRAPDEQY
TRBJ2-3 | TRBV11-2 | ASSLEVLAGRSSVDYTQY
TRBJ2-3 | TRBV6-4 | ASSNGQGEDTQY
TRBJ2-7 | TRBV9 | ASSVEGGATYEQY
TRBJ2-3 | TRBV6-5 | ASSTGRVSTDTQY
TRBJ1-5 | TRBV30 | AWSPDFNQPQH
TRBJ1-3 | TRBV4-3 | ASSQALVISGNTIY
TRBJ1-2 | TRBV7-8 | ASSSGGSASYGYT
TRBJ2-3 | TRBV6-4 | ASGGTETDTQY
TRBJ1-1 | TRBV7-3 | ASSVSRDSDTEAF
TRBJ1-2 | TRBV2 | ASRGLTPGYGYT
TRBJ2-7 | TRBV5-5 | ASSLPTNLGASSYEQY
TRBJ2-6 | TRBV16 | ASSLPGQGPSGANVLT
TRBJ2-6 | TRBV5-1 | ASQSRRGMSSGANVLT
TRBJ1-1 | TRBV6-5 | ASSFRRQGNTEAF